The next 7 T cell receptor beta chains were all read from a single sample in a study of blood T cell repertoires in COVID-19. Assay used: immunoSEQ multiplex PCR; TCRdb lists only in-frame clones, some missing. The sample has 300,000 or so clones; roughly nine tenths are singletons. Sequenced material: PBMCs or T cells enriched from blood (not recorded which). These receptors all stem from a man between 60 and 75 years old who had recovered from COVID-19.

The V and J genes are TRBV4-1 and TRBJ1-1; D ambiguous. Germline loops: CDR1 MGHRA, CDR2 YSYEKL. V lost 2 bases and J 11 bases, leaving 21 bases between the germline ends. CDR3 length equals 15 residues. DNA of the CDR3: TGCGCCAGCAGCCAAAACAAGCAAGATCGTGTCGGGGCTTTCTTT. This codes for CASSQNKQDRVGAFF.

This clone was seen only a few times. This chain connects TRBV5-1 to TRBJ2-5, with TRBD2 identical over 7 bases. The CDR3 extends over 16 amino acids. Germline CDR1 SGHRS, CDR2 YFSETQ. Trimming at V came to 4 bases and at J to 5 bases, leaving 14 bases not matched to a gene. In DNA form, the CDR3 reads TGCGCCAGCAGCATCGGGGGGACGGCGGGCTGGGAGACCCAGTACTTC. Protein: CASSIGGTAGWETQYF. The full variable domain, rest sourced from reference TRBV5-1 and TRBJ2-5, is KAGVTQTPRYLIKTRGQQVTLSCSPISGHRSVSWYQQTPGQGLQFLFEYFSETQRNKGNFPGRFSGRQFSNSRSEMNVSTLELGDSALYLCASSIGGTAGWETQYFGPGTRLLVL.

The chain combines TRBV18 with TRBJ1-3; tentatively, D is TRBD1 (5 bases). V was cut by 5 bases and J by 4 bases, with 18 bases left in between. This CDR3 contains 16 residues. CDR1 is KGHSH and CDR2 is LQKENI in the germline V gene. The CDR3 DNA reads TGTGCCAGCTCATCGAGTCAGGGAGGTGGAGGAAACACCATATATTTT. It yields the protein CASSSSQGGGGNTIYF.

This chain links TRBV9 with TRBJ1-2, with 12 bases matching TRBD1. CDR1 SGDLS and CDR2 YYNGEE come from the germline V gene. The V and J ends lost 0 bases and 4 bases, in that order; junction bases with no gene match: 4. This CDR3 comprises 16 residues. DNA for the CDR3: TGTGCCAGCAGCGTAGGGGGACAGGGGGCGGCCTATGGCTACACCTTC. It is translated as CASSVGGQGAAYGYTF.

This clone has only one observation. J is TRBJ2-3 and V is TRBV9; possible D gene TRBD2, 7 bases. The CDR3 contains 19 residues. The ends were cut back, 1 base at V and 2 bases at J, with 23 bases in the middle. Germline values: CDR1 SGDLS, CDR2 YYNGEE. In nucleotides, the CDR3 is TGTGCCAGCAGCGTAAACCCAAGGGGGGGGGCGGCAAACACAGATACGCAGTATTTT. This translates into CASSVNPRGGAANTDTQYF.

The sample holds one count of this clone. J is TRBJ2-2 and V is TRBV6-2 or TRBV6-3; 13 bases line up with TRBD2. The CDR3 has 20 residues. CDR1 MNHEY and CDR2 SVGEGT come from the germline V gene. Trimming took 2 bases from V and 4 from J; bases not matched to a gene: 13. CDR3 amino acids: CASSYPPRLAGGMSTGELFF. For the CDR3, the DNA is TGTGCCAGCAGTTACCCTCCAAGACTAGCGGGAGGAATGAGCACCGGGGAGCTGTTTTTT.

The rearrangement links TRBV19 to TRBJ2-3, with 8 bases lining up with TRBD2. The CDR3 loop spans 16 amino acids. CDR1 is LNHDA, CDR2 SQIVND, per germline (reference sequence). V shed 3 bases and J 4 bases; nucleotides not matched to a gene: 9. In nucleotides, the CDR3 is TGTGCCAGTAGTATGAGGCCCCGGGGGGGGGCAGATACGCAGTATTTT. It encodes CASSMRPRGGADTQYF.